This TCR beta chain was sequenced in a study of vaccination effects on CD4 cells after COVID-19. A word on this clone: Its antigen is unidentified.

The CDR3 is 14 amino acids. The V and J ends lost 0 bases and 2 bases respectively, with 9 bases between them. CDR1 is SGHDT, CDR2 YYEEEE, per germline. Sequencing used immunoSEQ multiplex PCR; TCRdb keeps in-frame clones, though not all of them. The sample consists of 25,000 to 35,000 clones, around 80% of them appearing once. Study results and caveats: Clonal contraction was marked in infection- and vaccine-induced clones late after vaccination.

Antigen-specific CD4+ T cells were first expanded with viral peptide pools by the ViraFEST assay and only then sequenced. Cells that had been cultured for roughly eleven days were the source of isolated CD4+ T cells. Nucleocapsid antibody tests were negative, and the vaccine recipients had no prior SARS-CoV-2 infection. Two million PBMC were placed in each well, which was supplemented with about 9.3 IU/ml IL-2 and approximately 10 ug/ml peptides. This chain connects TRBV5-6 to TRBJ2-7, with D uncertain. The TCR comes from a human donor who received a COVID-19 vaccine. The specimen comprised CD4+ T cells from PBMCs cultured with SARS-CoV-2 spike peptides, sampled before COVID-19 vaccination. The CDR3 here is CASSLVPRTYEQYF. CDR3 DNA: TGTGCCAGCAGCTTGGTCCCGCGTACCTACGAGCAGTACTTC.